The clone carrying this TCR beta chain is deemed medium-sized (0.01 to 0.1%). The antigen remains undetermined. cDNA was made from approximately 0.55 ug RNA using alpha and beta constant primers. Using multiplexing indices, alpha and beta chain libraries were generated apart by chain-specific third strand synthesis. TCRdb itself ran the 5' RACE reads through MiXCR, one entry per CDR3 protein. This table has roughly 7,700 distinct CDR3 sequences, about 5.9% appearing once. All unsorted peripheral T cells were captured because whole blood was used without fractionation. RNA came from approximately 2.5 ml of peripheral blood. Exclusions covered tumors, febrile or AIDS-related illness, and hepatitis B or C coinfection. This sample was included in a study of HIV-infected patients and healthy controls. In the study overall: About 70% of the sixteen became undetectable by the second bleed, and all after another year of therapy.

The study, taken as a whole, reports: Comparisons were complicated because patients and controls had unequal numbers of distinct sequences.

The V and J ends lost 2 bases and 5 bases respectively, with 16 bases between them. The CDR3 totals 14 residues. The germline V gene encodes CDR1 DFQATT and CDR2 SNEGSKA (reference sequence). This sequence joins TRBV20-1 and TRBJ2-7; D gene unclear. The sequences come from blood, collected before antiretroviral therapy. The source is an adult with HIV infection. The CDR3 DNA sequence: TGCAGTGCTAGAAACCTCGGGTTCTCGGACGAGCAGTACGTC. Protein sequence: CSARNLGFSDEQYV.